Listed below are T cell receptor beta chains from one sample, sequenced in a study of technical replicates of blood from several donors. The assay was immunoSEQ multiplex PCR, and TCRdb's table has in-frame clones only and misses some. The sample has tens of thousands of clones; roughly nine tenths are singletons. Sequencing input: PBMCs. The receptors come from a human donor in good health. Some clones in this sample may be carry-over from other donors' samples. Each CDR3 is given with its conserved first and last residue. Fields, in order: J gene, V gene, clone size, D gene, CDR3 DNA, CDR3 protein. A D gene is named only where the DNA matches it firmly. The size field is filled for only some rows; it gives once, few, many or a size class.

j_call: TRBJ2-1; v_call: TRBV7-9; clone_size: NA; d_call: NA; cdr3_nt: TGTGCCAGCAGCTTAGCGGGGCGCCGAACCCTGGGTGATGAGCAGTTCTTC; cdr3_aa: CASSLAGRRTLGDEQFF
j_call: TRBJ2-1; v_call: TRBV27; clone_size: NA; d_call: NA; cdr3_nt: TGTGCCAGCAGTTCCAGGGGTGGTGAGCAGTTCTTC; cdr3_aa: CASSSRGGEQFF
j_call: TRBJ1-1; v_call: TRBV7-2; clone_size: NA; d_call: NA; cdr3_nt: TGTGCCAGCAGCTTTCGGGAGGGCGTGAACACTGAAGCTTTCTTT; cdr3_aa: CASSFREGVNTEAFF
j_call: TRBJ1-5; v_call: TRBV5-1; clone_size: NA; d_call: NA; cdr3_nt: TGCGCCAGCAGCTTGGATCCGCGTGATAGCAATCAGCCCCAGCATTTT; cdr3_aa: CASSLDPRDSNQPQHF
j_call: TRBJ1-2; v_call: TRBV19; clone_size: NA; d_call: NA; cdr3_nt: TGTGCCACCAAAAATCGGATTGACCTCGTGGGAGATGGCTACACCTTC; cdr3_aa: CATKNRIDLVGDGYTF
j_call: TRBJ2-7; v_call: TRBV10-3; clone_size: NA; d_call: TRBD2; cdr3_nt: TGTGCCATCAGTCCGGGACTAGCGGTTTACGAGCAGTACTTC; cdr3_aa: CAISPGLAVYEQYF
j_call: TRBJ2-4; v_call: TRBV2; clone_size: NA; d_call: TRBD2; cdr3_nt: TGTGCCAGCAAGGCTAGCGGGAGGGTCTCTCCCAAAAACATTCAGTACTTC; cdr3_aa: CASKASGRVSPKNIQYF
j_call: TRBJ1-2; v_call: TRBV5-5; clone_size: NA; d_call: TRBD1; cdr3_nt: TGTGCCAGCAGTTACTACGGGACAGCCTATGGCTACACCTTC; cdr3_aa: CASSYYGTAYGYTF
j_call: TRBJ2-5; v_call: TRBV4-1; clone_size: NA; d_call: TRBD2; cdr3_nt: TGCGCCAGCAGCCAGACGGGGGGGGGAACGGAGACCCAGTACTTC; cdr3_aa: CASSQTGGGTETQYF
j_call: TRBJ2-7; v_call: TRBV25-1; clone_size: NA; d_call: TRBD1; cdr3_nt: TGTGCCAGCAAGCTACAGGGGGCAGGGGAGCAGTACTTC; cdr3_aa: CASKLQGAGEQYF
j_call: TRBJ2-5; v_call: TRBV19; clone_size: NA; d_call: TRBD2; cdr3_nt: TGTGCCAGTAGTAAACTAGCGGGAGGGCCAGGGCGGGGAGAGACCCAGTACTTC; cdr3_aa: CASSKLAGGPGRGETQYF
j_call: TRBJ1-5; v_call: TRBV11-2; clone_size: NA; d_call: TRBD1; cdr3_nt: TGTGCCAGCAGCTTAGCCGGGACAGGGGACAATCAGCCCCAGCATTTT; cdr3_aa: CASSLAGTGDNQPQHF
j_call: TRBJ1-2; v_call: TRBV27; clone_size: NA; d_call: TRBD1; cdr3_nt: TGTGCCAGCAGTCCTCTCCGGGGCAGGGGGCTATCCGATGGCTACACCTTC; cdr3_aa: CASSPLRGRGLSDGYTF
j_call: TRBJ1-6; v_call: TRBV10-3; clone_size: NA; d_call: NA; cdr3_nt: TGTGCCATCAGTGAGTCGTCCCGGTGGGGCGTGGGTAATTCACCCCTCCACTTT; cdr3_aa: CAISESSRWGVGNSPLHF
j_call: TRBJ1-1; v_call: TRBV11-2; clone_size: NA; d_call: TRBD1; cdr3_nt: TGTGCCAGCAGCTTAAGATTTGGGACAGTGAACACTGAAGCTTTCTTT; cdr3_aa: CASSLRFGTVNTEAFF
j_call: TRBJ2-4; v_call: TRBV5-1; clone_size: once; d_call: NA; cdr3_nt: TGCGCCAGCAGCTTGGACAGTACCAAAAACATTCAGTACTTC; cdr3_aa: CASSLDSTKNIQYF
j_call: TRBJ1-2; v_call: TRBV27; clone_size: NA; d_call: NA; cdr3_nt: TGTGCCAGCAGTTCCGGCCAGCGAGGGGGCTACACCTTC; cdr3_aa: CASSSGQRGGYTF
j_call: TRBJ2-7; v_call: TRBV27; clone_size: NA; d_call: NA; cdr3_nt: TGTGCCAGCAGTTTAGGCGGAGCCGCCTACGAGCAGTACTTC; cdr3_aa: CASSLGGAAYEQYF
j_call: TRBJ1-5; v_call: TRBV7-2; clone_size: few; d_call: NA; cdr3_nt: TGTGCCAGCAGCAGCCAGGGGAATCAGCCCCAGCATTTT; cdr3_aa: CASSSQGNQPQHF
j_call: TRBJ2-1; v_call: TRBV19; clone_size: NA; d_call: TRBD2; cdr3_nt: TGTGCCAGTCGAAGGACTAGCGGGGGAGTATCGAGCTCCTACAATGAGCAGTTCTTC; cdr3_aa: CASRRTSGGVSSSYNEQFF
j_call: TRBJ2-3; v_call: TRBV18; clone_size: NA; d_call: TRBD2; cdr3_nt: TGTGCCAGCTCATCGGGACTAGCGGGAGCGGCAGATACGCAGTATTTT; cdr3_aa: CASSSGLAGAADTQYF
j_call: TRBJ2-1; v_call: TRBV7-2; clone_size: NA; d_call: TRBD2; cdr3_nt: TGTGCCAGCAGCCCTCTAGCGGGAGGGTACAATGAGCAGTTCTTC; cdr3_aa: CASSPLAGGYNEQFF
j_call: TRBJ2-3; v_call: TRBV30; clone_size: NA; d_call: NA; cdr3_nt: TGTGCCTGGACCGTTGGAGGTTTGGGGTCGCAGTATTTT; cdr3_aa: CAWTVGGLGSQYF
j_call: TRBJ2-7; v_call: TRBV5-1; clone_size: few; d_call: TRBD2; cdr3_nt: TGCGCCAGCTCGACTAGCGGGGGAACCTACGAGCAGTACTTC; cdr3_aa: CASSTSGGTYEQYF
j_call: TRBJ2-1; v_call: TRBV30; clone_size: NA; d_call: TRBD2; cdr3_nt: TGTGCCTGGAGGAATGGCGGGAGAGGGAATGAGCAGTTCTTC; cdr3_aa: CAWRNGGRGNEQFF